These 28 T cell receptor beta chains came from one sample sequenced in a study of shared clonotypes between healthy human individuals. Positively selected for CCR7, the CD45RO-negative cells used as naive CD8 cells excluded terminally differentiated effector memory CD45RA+ cells. The assay was immunoSEQ multiplex PCR, and TCRdb's table has in-frame clones only and misses some. Of 2 million to 2.5 million clones listed, just over 90% were seen once; the top ten hold 1.5% to 2%. Sequencing used naive CD8+ T cells from PBMCs. These receptors all stem from a man aged 18 to 29 in good health. Some clones in this sample may be carry-over from other donors' samples.

This sequence joins TRBV5-6 and TRBJ2-5; the D call may be TRBD1 or TRBD2 (5 bases each). Trimming removed 3 bases from V and 5 bases from J, with 29 bases in between. CDR3 size: 19 residues. The V gene's germline CDR1 is SGHDT and CDR2 YYEEEE. This CDR3 is CASSSYPPRGLATGETQYF. CDR3 nucleotides: TGTGCCAGCAGCTCATACCCCCCCCGGGGCCTGGCCACCGGGGAGACCCAGTACTTC.

The rearrangement uses TRBV11-2 and TRBJ2-3; 8 nucleotides agree with TRBD2. V dropped 3 bases and J dropped 0; count of bases not matched to a gene: 5. The CDR3 is 16 residues long. Looked up from germline, CDR1 is SGHAT and CDR2 is FQNNGV. In DNA, the CDR3 is TGTGCCAGCAGCTTTTCGCCTAGCGGGAGCACAGATACGCAGTATTTT. Protein product: CASSFSPSGSTDTQYF.

The rearrangement uses TRBV4-2 and TRBJ2-7; 15 bases are shared with TRBD2. Germline V gene data show CDR1 as LGHNA and CDR2 as YNFKEQ. V shed 3 bases and J 5 bases; nucleotides not matched to a gene: 8. The CDR3 runs 17 residues. The CDR3 spells CASSQRGTSGRPHEQYF. CDR3 DNA sequence: TGTGCCAGCAGCCAGAGGGGGACTAGCGGGAGGCCCCACGAGCAGTACTTC.

The V and J genes are TRBV7-6 and TRBJ2-3; possible D gene TRBD2, 5 bases. The V end was cut by 5 bases, the J end by 0 bases, with 12 bases between. This CDR3 is 15 amino acids long. CDR1 and CDR2 (germline): SGHVS, FNYEAQ. The CDR3 loop reads CASSTGLPSTDTQYF. Here the CDR3 DNA reads TGTGCCAGCAGCACCGGACTGCCCAGCACAGATACGCAGTATTTT.

This clone was counted a single time. J is TRBJ2-7 and V is TRBV4-1, with 7 bases identical to TRBD1. J gave up 4 bases and V 0 bases, and 6 bases lay outside the gene matches. The germline V gene encodes CDR1 MGHRA and CDR2 YSYEKL. The CDR3 covers 15 residues. CDR3: CASSQEGTAYYEQYF. In DNA, the CDR3 is TGCGCCAGCAGCCAAGAAGGGACAGCATATTACGAGCAGTACTTC.

The chain joins TRBV30 to TRBJ2-4; the D gene is possibly TRBD1 (5 bases). The CDR3 spans 12 residues. Germline V gives CDR1 GTSNPN, CDR2 SVGIG (reference sequence). V lost 5 bases to trimming and J lost 7 bases, with 12 bases between them. CDR3 DNA sequence: TGTGCCTGGGGTTTAAAGGGGAACATTCAGTACTTC. This encodes CAWGLKGNIQYF.

The genes are TRBV7-9 and TRBJ1-2; D remains ambiguous. Trimming cost V 1 base and J 4 bases, with 16 bases left between them. The CDR3 sequence is 16 residues long. CDR1 SEHNR and CDR2 FQNEAQ come from the germline V gene (reference sequence). CDR3 nucleotides: TGTGCCAGCAGCTTAGATCGCGGGCAGCCACTCTATGGCTACACCTTC. It specifies CASSLDRGQPLYGYTF. The full variable domain, completed using reference TRBV7-9 and TRBJ1-2, is DTGVSQNPRHKITKRGQNVTFRCDPISEHNRLYWYRQTLGQGPEFLTYFQNEAQLEKSRLLSDRFSAERPKGSFSTLEIQRTEQGDSAMYLCASSLDRGQPLYGYTFGSGTRLTVV.

V usage is TRBV5-1 and J usage is TRBJ2-7; D is uncertain. This CDR3 has 13 amino acids. Germline loops: CDR1 SGHRS, CDR2 YFSETQ. V was clipped by 0 bases and J by 6 bases, with 10 bases between them. CDR3 in amino acids: CASSLDPTTEQYF. The CDR3 DNA sequence: TGCGCCAGCAGCTTGGATCCCACTACCGAGCAGTACTTC.

The gene calls are TRBV5-1 and TRBJ2-2; 9 bases agree with TRBD2. The CDR3 consists of 19 residues. With 0 bases clipped from V and 4 bases from J, the junction kept 13 bases outside the gene matches. The germline CDR1 and CDR2 sequences are SGHRS and YFSETQ. Here the CDR3 reads CASSLALAGPSLATGELFF. The CDR3 DNA reads as TGCGCCAGCAGCTTGGCACTAGCGGGCCCAAGTCTGGCCACCGGGGAGCTGTTTTTT.

This clone turned up a few times. The chain recombines TRBV18 with TRBJ1-5, with 7 bases fitting TRBD1. The J segment lost 10 bases and the V segment lost 3 bases, leaving 3 bases of the junction unmatched. The germline V gene has CDR1 KGHSH and CDR2 LQKENI. This CDR3 has 12 amino acids. CDR3 in amino acids: CASSPTGLPQHF. The CDR3 region has the DNA TGTGCCAGCTCACCGACAGGGCTCCCCCAGCATTTT.

The count of this clone is one. This chain connects TRBV5-1 to TRBJ2-6; TRBD1 matches at 10 bases. Germline V lookup: CDR1 SGHRS, CDR2 YFSETQ. The V gene end was trimmed by 4 bases and the J gene end by 4 bases; junction bases not matched to a gene: 11. This CDR3 has 18 amino acids. The DNA for the CDR3 is TGCGCCAGCAGCGGAAGGGACAGGGGTTCAGGAGGGGCCAACGTCCTGACTTTC. Amino acid sequence: CASSGRDRGSGGANVLTF.

This chain joins TRBV27 and TRBJ2-3; D may match TRBD1 or TRBD2 (5 bases each). V lost 5 bases to trimming and J lost 7 bases, with 19 bases between them. CDR3 size: 15 residues. Per the germline V gene, CDR1 is MNHEY and CDR2 is SMNVEV (reference sequence). CDR3 residues: CASSPIGTSFNTQYF. Here the CDR3 DNA reads TGTGCCAGCAGTCCAATCGGGACCTCTTTCAATACGCAGTATTTT.

The chain links TRBV6-5 to TRBJ1-2; tentatively, D is TRBD1 (6 bases). The germline CDR1 and CDR2 sequences are MNHEY and SVGAGI. This CDR3 has 14 amino acids. Trimming left V 2 bases short and J 8 bases short, with 15 bases between. The CDR3 here is CASSYTQGSGGYTF. In nucleotides, the CDR3 is TGTGCCAGCAGTTACACTCAGGGGAGCGGCGGCTACACCTTC.

The chain has TRBV5-1 and TRBJ2-1; 13 bases map to TRBD2. The germline V gene encodes CDR1 SGHRS and CDR2 YFSETQ. This CDR3 contains 15 residues. The V and J ends lost 3 bases and 5 bases, in that order; junction bases with no gene match: 2. CDR3 protein: CASSWTSGSNNEQFF. CDR3 sequence (DNA): TGCGCCAGCAGCTGGACTAGCGGGAGTAACAATGAGCAGTTCTTC.

In the case of this clone: This specimen includes other DNA sequences encoding the same CDR3. The chain has TRBV13 and TRBJ1-2, with TRBD1 as a possible D gene (5 bases). V dropped 0 bases and J dropped 2 bases, with 7 bases sitting between them. This CDR3 region has 14 residues. Germline values: CDR1 PRHDT, CDR2 FYEKMQ (reference sequence). CDR3 region: CASSLGSGNYGYTF. CDR3 coding DNA: TGTGCCAGCAGCTTAGGCTCAGGGAACTATGGCTACACCTTC.

This chain connects TRBV6-1 to TRBJ2-7; no clear D gene. The CDR3 spans 13 residues. Trimming took 5 bases from V and 4 from J, leaving 12 bases between them. CDR1 MNHNS and CDR2 SASEGT come from the germline V gene. Written as DNA, the CDR3 is TGTGCCAGCAGTCCCCTTTATGGTTACGAGCAGTACTTC. Amino acids: CASSPLYGYEQYF.

The chain has TRBV5-1 and TRBJ2-1; TRBD2 aligns across 7 bases. The V segment lost 4 bases and the J segment 8 bases; nucleotides outside the gene matches: 15. The CDR3 consists of 16 residues. Germline V gene lookup returns CDR1 SGHRS and CDR2 YFSETQ. For the CDR3, the DNA is TGCGCCAGCAGCGTAACGGGAGGATCAGGCGTCTATGAGCAGTTCTTC. Protein: CASSVTGGSGVYEQFF.

In this sample, this clone turned up a few times. J is TRBJ1-1 and V is TRBV2; no clear D gene. Germline CDR1 and CDR2: SNHLY and FYNNEI. V lost 11 bases and J 11 bases, leaving 15 bases between the germline ends. CDR3 length: 10 residues. The CDR3 sequence is CARYSNGAFF. CDR3 DNA sequence: TGTGCCCGCTACTCCAATGGGGCTTTCTTT. The complete variable domain, with remaining parts taken from reference TRBV2 and TRBJ1-1, reads EPEVTQTPSHQVTQMGQEVILRCVPISNHLYFYWYRQILGQKVEFLVSFYNNEISEKSEIFDDQFSVERPDGSNFTLKIRSTKLEDSAMYFCARYSNGAFFGQGTRLTVV.

The rearrangement uses TRBV7-9 and TRBJ2-7; no reliable D call. Trimming left V 5 bases short and J 4 bases short, with 9 bases between. In germline, CDR1 is SEHNR, CDR2 FQNEAQ (reference sequence). The CDR3 spans 12 residues. In nucleotides, the CDR3 is TGTGCCAGCAGCCCAGTACCTTACGAGCAGTACTTC. It encodes CASSPVPYEQYF.

This rearrangement joins TRBV15 to TRBJ2-3; D may be TRBD2 (6 bases). This CDR3 has 14 residues. Deletions cut 5 bases from V and 5 bases from J, with 14 bases between. CDR1 and CDR2 (germline): LNHNV, YYDKDF (reference sequence). The chain's CDR3 is CATSPQWGEDTQYF. CDR3 DNA: TGTGCCACCAGCCCCCAGTGGGGGGAAGATACGCAGTATTTT.

The chain recombines TRBV7-9 with TRBJ2-1; 7 bases are a match to TRBD2. The CDR3 totals 15 residues. Trimming took 2 bases from V and 3 from J; bases not matched to a gene: 4. Germline V gene data show CDR1 as SEHNR and CDR2 as FQNEAQ (reference sequence). This chain's CDR3 is CASSLSAGDYNEQFF. The CDR3 DNA is TGTGCCAGCAGCTTATCTGCGGGAGACTACAATGAGCAGTTCTTC.

The gene calls are TRBV11-2 and TRBJ2-7; the D is unclear. The ends were cut back, 4 bases at V and 7 bases at J, with 8 bases in the middle. Germline V gene lookup returns CDR1 SGHAT and CDR2 FQNNGV. CDR3 length: 11 residues. The DNA of the CDR3 is TGTGCCAGCAGCTCATCATGGGAGCAGTACTTC. Translation gives CASSSSWEQYF.

The V and J genes are TRBV11-2 and TRBJ2-1; D unclear. CDR3 length: 15 residues. Germline loops: CDR1 SGHAT, CDR2 FQNNGV. Trimming stripped 0 bases from V and 2 bases from J, with 8 bases between. The CDR3 spells CASSLDFTAYNEQFF. The CDR3, as DNA: TGTGCCAGCAGCTTAGATTTTACAGCCTACAATGAGCAGTTCTTC.

This sequence joins TRBV27 and TRBJ1-2, with a weak D call TRBD1 (5 bases). Trimming stripped 4 bases from V and 3 bases from J, with 12 bases between. Germline CDR1 is MNHEY and CDR2 is SMNVEV (reference sequence). This CDR3 contains 14 residues. For the CDR3, the DNA is TGTGCCAGCAGTTCCACGGCAGGGTACTATGGCTACACCTTC. Translating it yields CASSSTAGYYGYTF.

The gene calls are TRBV5-1 and TRBJ2-1, with a possible D match to TRBD2 (7 bases). The V end lost 5 bases, the J end lost 8 bases, and 17 bases lay between the germline ends. Germline CDR1 is SGHRS and CDR2 is YFSETQ. This CDR3 comprises 14 residues. CDR3 nucleotide sequence: TGCGCCAGCAGTTCCGAGGGGGGGCTCGATGAGCAGTTCTTC. Its protein is CASSSEGGLDEQFF.

The chain carries TRBV29-1 and TRBJ2-7; D gene uncertain. Germline-derived CDR1 and CDR2 are SQVTM and ANQGSEA. Trimming removed 6 bases at V and 6 bases at J, with 12 bases between. The CDR3 totals 11 residues. In DNA form, the CDR3 reads TGCAGCGTCGTATGGTTTGGCGAGCAGTACTTC. It translates to CSVVWFGEQYF.

The J gene is TRBJ2-7, the V gene TRBV11-2; TRBD2 might be the D (6 bases). CDR3 size: 15 residues. From germline, CDR1 is SGHAT and CDR2 FQNNGV. The V end was cut by 2 bases, the J end by 5 bases, with 16 bases between. The CDR3 region is CASSLTDGSFHEQYF. Written as DNA, the CDR3 is TGTGCCAGCAGCTTAACTGACGGGAGTTTCCACGAGCAGTACTTC.

About this clone itself: The same CDR3 arises from other DNA sequences in this sample as well. The chain employs TRBV7-3 and TRBJ2-1; maybe TRBD2 (5 bases). The V and J ends lost 1 base and 1 base respectively, with 8 bases between them. CDR3 length: 15 amino acids. Germline V lookup: CDR1 SGHTA, CDR2 FQGTGA. This CDR3 is CASSLSGGSYNEQFF. The CDR3 bases are TGTGCCAGCAGCTTAAGCGGAGGATCCTACAATGAGCAGTTCTTC.